Described below is a single T cell receptor (beta chain) sequence and its context. Authors' data handling: Reference gene primer amplification yielded estimated nucleated cell counts. Assay: immunoSEQ multiplex PCR; the TCRdb copy retains only in-frame clones and omits some. V, J and clone size derive from that table, while D and trimming were established from the DNA sequence. The sample yields 360,000 or so clones, more than 70% seen once. Patients from Seattle were sampled longitudinally, starting during active infection. The source of the sample is a study of blood T cell repertoires in COVID-19. Study as a whole: T cells, B-cell-depleted T cells, or PBMCs supplied cDNA or gDNA.

The sample was peripheral blood. This TCR derives from a woman in her fifties or sixties with COVID-19, enrolled during active disease.

CDR3 region: CSVRDRGKNIQYF. The CDR3 DNA follows: TGCAGCGTGAGGGACAGAGGTAAAAACATTCAGTACTTC. V usage is TRBV29-1 and J usage is TRBJ2-4; 7 positions agree with TRBD1. V lost 6 bases, J lost 4 bases, and 6 bases stayed unmatched. From germline, CDR1 is SQVTM and CDR2 ANQGSEA. There are 13 residues in the CDR3.